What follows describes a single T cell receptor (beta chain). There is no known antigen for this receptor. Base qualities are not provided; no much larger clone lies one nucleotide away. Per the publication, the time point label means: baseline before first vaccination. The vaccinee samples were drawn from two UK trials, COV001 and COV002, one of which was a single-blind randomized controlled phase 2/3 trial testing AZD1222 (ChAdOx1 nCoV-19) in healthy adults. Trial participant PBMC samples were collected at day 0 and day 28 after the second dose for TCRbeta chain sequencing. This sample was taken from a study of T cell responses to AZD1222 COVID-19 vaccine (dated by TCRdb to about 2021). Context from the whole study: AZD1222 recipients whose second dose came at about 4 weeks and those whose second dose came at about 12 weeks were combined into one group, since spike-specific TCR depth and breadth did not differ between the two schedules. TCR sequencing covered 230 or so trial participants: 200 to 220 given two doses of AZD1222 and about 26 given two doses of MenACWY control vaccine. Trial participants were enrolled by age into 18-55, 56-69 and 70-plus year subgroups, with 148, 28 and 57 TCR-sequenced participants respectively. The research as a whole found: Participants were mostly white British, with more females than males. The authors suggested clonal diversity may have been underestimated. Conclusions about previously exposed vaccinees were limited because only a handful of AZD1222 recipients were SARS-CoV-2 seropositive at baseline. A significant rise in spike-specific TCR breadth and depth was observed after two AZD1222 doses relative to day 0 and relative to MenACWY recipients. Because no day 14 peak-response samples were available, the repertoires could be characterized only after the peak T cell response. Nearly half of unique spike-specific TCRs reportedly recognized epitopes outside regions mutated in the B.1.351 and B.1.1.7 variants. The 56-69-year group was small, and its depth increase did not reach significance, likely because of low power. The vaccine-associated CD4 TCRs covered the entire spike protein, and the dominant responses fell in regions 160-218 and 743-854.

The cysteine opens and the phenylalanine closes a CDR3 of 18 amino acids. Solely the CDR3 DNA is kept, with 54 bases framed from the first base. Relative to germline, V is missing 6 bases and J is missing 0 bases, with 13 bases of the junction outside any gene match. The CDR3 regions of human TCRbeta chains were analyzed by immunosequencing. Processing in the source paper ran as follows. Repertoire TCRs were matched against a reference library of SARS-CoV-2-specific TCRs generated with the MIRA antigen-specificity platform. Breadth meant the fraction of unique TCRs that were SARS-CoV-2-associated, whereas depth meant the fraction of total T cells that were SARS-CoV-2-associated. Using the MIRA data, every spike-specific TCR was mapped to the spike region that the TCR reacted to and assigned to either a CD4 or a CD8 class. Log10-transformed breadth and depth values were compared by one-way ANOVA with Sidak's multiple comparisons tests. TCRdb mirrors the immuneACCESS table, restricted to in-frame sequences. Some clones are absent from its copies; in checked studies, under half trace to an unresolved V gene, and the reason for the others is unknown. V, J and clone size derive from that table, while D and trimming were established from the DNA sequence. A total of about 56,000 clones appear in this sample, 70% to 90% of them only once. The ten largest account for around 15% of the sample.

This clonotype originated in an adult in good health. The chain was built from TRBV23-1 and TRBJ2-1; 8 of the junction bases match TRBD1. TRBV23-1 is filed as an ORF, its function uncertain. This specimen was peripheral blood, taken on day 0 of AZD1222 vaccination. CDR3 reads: CASRGRTGSLISYNEQFF. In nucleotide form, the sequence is TGCGCCAGCAGGGGTCGGACAGGGAGCCTGATCTCCTACAATGAGCAGTTCTTC.